One and the same sample provided the 30 T cell receptor beta chains below, sequenced in a study of cytomegalovirus exposure and HLA in healthy donors. The PCR had 60 Vbeta and 13 Jbeta primers. Clones were sequenced by immunoSEQ multiplex PCR, and TCRdb holds only the in-frame ones, with some missing. The table lists about 100,000 clones, around 72% of them singletons. Source material: PBMCs. The receptors were gathered from a male donor in good health and CMV-seropositive.

The rearrangement joins TRBV6-6 to TRBJ2-5, with 9 bases identical to TRBD1. Germline assignment: CDR1 MNHNY and CDR2 SVGAGI (reference sequence). The CDR3 length is 14 residues. The V gene end was trimmed by 11 bases and the J gene end by 5 bases; junction bases not matched to a gene: 12. CDR3 nucleotides: TGTGCCGCCCAAGGAGGACAGGGGACGGAGACCCAGTACTTC. Translated, it gives CAAQGGQGTETQYF.

The genes are TRBV19 and TRBJ1-4; D is unresolved. This CDR3 contains 11 residues. Per germline, CDR1 LNHDA and CDR2 SQIVND (reference sequence). Trimming pared 8 bases from V and 4 bases from J, leaving 5 bases between. CDR3 sequence (DNA): TGTGCCAGTGGAGATAATGAAAAACTGTTTTTT. Protein sequence: CASGDNEKLFF.

This chain joins TRBV19 and TRBJ1-1; 7 nucleotides line up with TRBD1. The CDR3 runs to 14 residues. Germline CDR1 LNHDA, CDR2 SQIVND (reference sequence). Trimming removed 7 bases from V and 4 bases from J; junction bases left unmatched: 9. DNA of the CDR3: TGTGCCAGTACCTCCCCAAACAGGGGCACTGAAGCTTTCTTT. Amino acids: CASTSPNRGTEAFF. Based on the CDR3 plus reference TRBV19 and TRBJ1-1, the full variable domain is DGGITQSPKYLFRKEGQNVTLSCEQNLNHDAMYWYRQDPGQGLRLIYYSQIVNDFQKGDIAEGYSVSREKKESFPLTVTSAQKNPTAFYLCASTSPNRGTEAFFGQGTRLTVV.

The chain links TRBV9 to TRBJ2-1, with D uncertain. Germline V gene data show CDR1 as SGDLS and CDR2 as YYNGEE. V was shortened by 3 bases and J by 0 bases, with 7 bases between the two germline ends. The CDR3 is 14 residues long. The CDR3 region is CASSGGPSYNEQFF. For the CDR3, the DNA is TGTGCCAGCAGCGGAGGCCCCTCCTACAATGAGCAGTTCTTC.

This sequence joins TRBV10-3 and TRBJ2-2; 8 nucleotides line up with TRBD1. V lost 2 bases, J lost 6 bases, and 5 bases stayed unmatched. Germline V CDR1 and CDR2: ENHRY, SYGVKD. CDR3 length: 15 residues. In DNA form, the CDR3 reads TGTGCCATCAGTGAGGGACAGGGAAGCCCCGGGGAGCTGTTTTTT. Protein sequence: CAISEGQGSPGELFF.

This clone was observed once. The chain employs TRBV18 and TRBJ2-1; 12 bases fit TRBD2. The germline V gene encodes CDR1 KGHSH and CDR2 LQKENI. V shed 0 bases and J 1 base; nucleotides not matched to a gene: 1. The CDR3 loop spans 17 amino acids. The DNA for the CDR3 is TGTGCCAGCTCACCACCTACTAGCGGGGGGTCCTACAATGAGCAGTTCTTC. Protein sequence: CASSPPTSGGSYNEQFF.

V usage is TRBV9 and J usage is TRBJ1-2; maybe TRBD1 (6 bases). CDR1 and CDR2 from the germline V gene are SGDLS and YYNGEE. The V end lost 3 bases, the J end lost 5 bases, and 11 bases lay between the germline ends. The CDR3 contains 13 residues. CDR3: CASSAKGDYGYTF. The CDR3 DNA reads as TGTGCCAGCAGCGCAAAGGGGGATTATGGCTACACCTTC. The complete variable domain, with remaining parts taken from reference TRBV9 and TRBJ1-2, reads DSGVTQTPKHLITATGQRVTLRCSPRSGDLSVYWYQQSLDQGLQFLIQYYNGEERAKGNILERFSAQQFPDLHSELNLSSLELGDSALYFCASSAKGDYGYTFGSGTRLTVV.

The CDR3 loop is CASSLATSGGALDEQFF. CDR3 nucleotide sequence: TGCGCCAGCAGCTTGGCAACTAGCGGGGGGGCATTAGATGAGCAGTTCTTC. The rearrangement links TRBV5-1 to TRBJ2-1, with 13 bases fitting TRBD2. Germline lookup yields CDR1 SGHRS and CDR2 YFSETQ. Losses at the gene ends were 0 bases for V and 8 bases for J; bases not matched to a gene: 8. The CDR3 contains 17 residues.

This chain links TRBV28 with TRBJ1-5; D perhaps matches TRBD1 (5 bases). CDR1 and CDR2 (germline): MDHEN, SYDVKM. The V gene lost 11 bases and the J gene lost 9 bases, with 8 bases spanning the gap. The CDR3 runs to 9 residues. CDR3 bases: TGTGCCGGGGGGAGGCCCCAGCATTTT. This gives the protein CAGGRPQHF.

The chain employs TRBV19 and TRBJ2-1, with a tentative D call TRBD2 (5 bases). The CDR3 has 14 residues. With 3 bases removed from V and 6 bases from J, the gap between germline ends came to 12 bases. Germline V CDR1 and CDR2: LNHDA, SQIVND (reference sequence). The CDR3 DNA sequence: TGTGCCAGTAGTATTACCCCCGAGGGCAATGAGCAGTTCTTC. Protein product: CASSITPEGNEQFF.

This clone has only a few counts. The genes are TRBV2 and TRBJ2-7, with 7 nucleotides matching TRBD2. Germline V gene lookup returns CDR1 SNHLY and CDR2 FYNNEI. V lost 2 bases, J lost 10 bases, and 5 bases stayed unmatched. This CDR3 has 12 amino acids. Here the CDR3 DNA reads TGTGCCAGCAGTGAATCCCGGGAGGATCAGTACTTC. As protein: CASSESREDQYF.

The V call is TRBV4-2, the J call TRBJ1-2; TRBD1 matches at 8 bases. The CDR3 is 15 residues long. After removal of 2 bases from V and 3 bases from J, the junction contained 5 bases not matched to a gene. Germline CDR1 is LGHNA and CDR2 is YNFKEQ. CDR3 nucleotide sequence: TGTGCCAGCAGCCAAAAAGACAGGGGCGACTATGGCTACACCTTC. Protein sequence: CASSQKDRGDYGYTF.

The CDR3 DNA reads as TGTGCCAGCATCAAAGGGGGGACAGGGGGGACCGGGGAGCTGTTTTTT. Translating gives CASIKGGTGGTGELFF. The V call is TRBV6-6, the J call TRBJ2-2, with TRBD1 matching 11 bases. From germline, CDR1 is MNHNY and CDR2 SVGAGI (reference sequence). This CDR3 spans 16 amino acids. V was clipped by 7 bases and J by 5 bases; unmatched bases: 9.

The rearrangement links TRBV7-9 to TRBJ2-7; TRBD1 is a possible D gene (6 bases). The CDR3 runs 15 residues. Trimming shortened V by 8 bases and J by 4 bases, and 21 bases separated the two germline ends. The germline V gene encodes CDR1 SEHNR and CDR2 FQNEAQ (reference sequence). CDR3 sequence: CASQIQQGPIYEQYF. The CDR3 nucleotides read TGTGCCAGCCAGATTCAACAGGGACCGATATACGAGCAGTACTTC.

The chain links TRBV19 to TRBJ2-1, with 16 positions matching TRBD2. Germline CDR1 LNHDA, CDR2 SQIVND (reference sequence). Trimming at V came to 8 bases and at J to 7 bases, leaving 2 bases not matched to a gene. The CDR3 is made up of 14 amino acids. CDR3 sequence (DNA): TGTGCCAGTGTGGGACTAGCGGGGGGGAATGAGCAGTTCTTC. This encodes CASVGLAGGNEQFF.

The genes are TRBV7-9 and TRBJ2-1; 7 bases align to TRBD1. Germline-derived CDR1 and CDR2 are SEHNR and FQNEAQ (reference sequence). The CDR3 is made up of 14 amino acids. Losses at the gene ends were 5 bases for V and 8 bases for J; bases not matched to a gene: 9. CDR3 bases: TGTGCCAGCAGCGCGACAGGGTATCGAGATGAGCAGTTCTTC. It yields the protein CASSATGYRDEQFF.

This chain links TRBV11-3 with TRBJ2-7; a weak D match, TRBD2 (5 bases). There are 15 residues in the CDR3. The germline gives CDR1 SGHNT, CDR2 YENEEA. V was trimmed by 5 bases and J by 3 bases, leaving 17 bases between them. As DNA, the CDR3 is TGTGCCAGCAGCATAAAATACAGAGACTACTACGAGCAGTACTTC. Translated, it gives CASSIKYRDYYEQYF.

In this sample, this clone turned up a few times. The CDR3 spells CASSVRAGSNQPQHF. CDR3 sequence (DNA): TGTGCCAGCTCGGTGAGGGCAGGTAGCAATCAGCCCCAGCATTTT. The chain recombines TRBV6-1 with TRBJ1-5; D unclear. The CDR3 is 15 amino acids. Germline CDR1 is MNHNS and CDR2 is SASEGT. V was trimmed by 8 bases and J by 0 bases, leaving 14 bases between them.

The table lists this clone with a few counts. The V gene is TRBV2, the J gene TRBJ1-2; the match to TRBD1 covers 8 bases. V lost 6 bases to trimming and J lost 8 bases; unmatched junction nucleotides: 5. The length of the CDR3 is 12 residues. The V gene's germline CDR1 is SNHLY and CDR2 FYNNEI. CDR3 in amino acids: CASRVTGAGYTF. In DNA form, the CDR3 reads TGTGCCAGCAGAGTGACAGGGGCCGGCTACACCTTC. The variable domain in full, with the rest retrieved from reference TRBV2 and TRBJ1-2, is EPEVTQTPSHQVTQMGQEVILRCVPISNHLYFYWYRQILGQKVEFLVSFYNNEISEKSEIFDDQFSVERPDGSNFTLKIRSTKLEDSAMYFCASRVTGAGYTFGSGTRLTVV.

The V and J genes are TRBV19 and TRBJ1-6; TRBD1 matches at 8 bases. CDR1 LNHDA and CDR2 SQIVND come from the germline V gene (reference sequence). The junction had 18 bases not matched to a gene; V was cut back by 7 bases and J by 10 bases. The CDR3 sequence is 17 residues long. The CDR3 coding sequence is TGTGCCAGTAAAGCCCCGGGACAGGTCGGGCTTGTCTCACCCCTCCACTTT. This gives the protein CASKAPGQVGLVSPLHF. Variable domain in full (rest from reference TRBV19 and TRBJ1-6): DGGITQSPKYLFRKEGQNVTLSCEQNLNHDAMYWYRQDPGQGLRLIYYSQIVNDFQKGDIAEGYSVSREKKESFPLTVTSAQKNPTAFYLCASKAPGQVGLVSPLHFGNGTRLTVT.

V is TRBV9 and J is TRBJ2-3, with 13 nucleotides matching TRBD2. Germline CDR1 reads SGDLS; CDR2 reads YYNGEE. V lost 3 bases, J lost 4 bases, and 5 bases stayed unmatched. The CDR3 length is 16 residues. The chain's CDR3 is CASSETSGGAADTQYF. The CDR3 DNA is TGTGCCAGCAGCGAAACTAGCGGGGGGGCCGCAGATACGCAGTATTTT.

The rearrangement joins TRBV4-3 to TRBJ1-4; 7 nucleotides line up with TRBD1. In germline, CDR1 is LGHNA, CDR2 YSLEER. The V segment lost 1 base and the J segment 7 bases; nucleotides outside the gene matches: 9. The CDR3 has 16 amino acids. CDR3 nucleotide sequence: TGCGCCAGCAGCCAAGTACCGGGACAGAGGATTGAAAAACTGTTTTTT. Amino acid sequence: CASSQVPGQRIEKLFF.

The chain uses TRBV7-9 and TRBJ2-1; 8 bases fit TRBD2. The V gene's germline CDR1 is SEHNR and CDR2 FQNEAQ (reference sequence). The CDR3 length is 14 residues. Trimming cost V 5 bases and J 6 bases; bases outside gene matches: 6. The CDR3 bases are TGTGCCAGCAGCCCCTGGCGGGGGGCCAATGAGCAGTTCTTC. Protein: CASSPWRGANEQFF.

V usage is TRBV28 and J usage is TRBJ1-2; 7 positions agree with TRBD1. The junction had 6 bases not matched to a gene; V was cut back by 10 bases and J by 4 bases. CDR3 length: 12 residues. CDR1 is MDHEN, CDR2 SYDVKM, per germline. CDR3 loop: CATSDRFYGYTF. The DNA of the CDR3 is TGTGCCACTTCGGACAGGTTCTATGGCTACACCTTC.

The V call is TRBV11-2, the J call TRBJ2-3, with TRBD2 matching 9 bases. V dropped 1 base and J dropped 1; count of bases not matched to a gene: 3. Germline CDR1 is SGHAT and CDR2 is FQNNGV. The CDR3 has 16 amino acids. CDR3 sequence: CASSLGAGGGTDTQYF. The CDR3 nucleotides are TGTGCCAGCAGCTTAGGTGCGGGGGGGGGCACAGATACGCAGTATTTT.

V is TRBV19 and J is TRBJ1-6, with D unclear. Germline V gives CDR1 LNHDA, CDR2 SQIVND (reference sequence). CDR3 length: 15 residues. V dropped 5 bases and J dropped 2 bases, with 10 bases sitting between them. CDR3 protein: CASSLSGTYNSPLHF. In DNA form, the CDR3 reads TGTGCCAGTAGTTTATCGGGGACCTATAATTCACCCCTCCACTTT.

There are a few counts of this clone. The chain uses TRBV25-1 and TRBJ2-2, with D perhaps matching TRBD1 (5 bases). Trimming cost V 1 base and J 1 base, with 10 bases left between them. CDR1 MGHDK and CDR2 SYGVNS come from the germline V gene. There are 16 residues in the CDR3. CDR3 region: CASSEFWQGNTGELFF. The CDR3, as DNA: TGTGCCAGCAGTGAATTTTGGCAGGGGAACACCGGGGAGCTGTTTTTT.

In this sample, this clone turned up once. The CDR3 nucleotides are TGTGCCAGCAGCTTAGCACTCTTTAATTCACCCCTCCACTTT. It yields the protein CASSLALFNSPLHF. This rearrangement joins TRBV7-2 to TRBJ1-6; D gene uncertain. V lost 0 bases, J lost 6 bases, and 6 bases lay in between. This CDR3 has 14 amino acids. Germline assignment: CDR1 SGHTA and CDR2 FQGNSA.

The genes are TRBV2 and TRBJ1-2, with D possibly matching TRBD1 (5 bases). The V end was cut by 5 bases, the J end by 8 bases, with 15 bases between. The V gene's germline CDR1 is SNHLY and CDR2 FYNNEI. This CDR3 is 13 amino acids long. The CDR3 protein is CASSSDGASGYTF. CDR3 sequence (DNA): TGTGCCAGCAGTTCGGATGGGGCTTCGGGCTACACCTTC.

The chain is built from TRBV27 and TRBJ2-1; TRBD1 matches at 7 bases. The germline gives CDR1 MNHEY, CDR2 SMNVEV (reference sequence). This CDR3 spans 13 amino acids. J gave up 4 bases and V 8 bases, and 5 bases lay outside the gene matches. Here the CDR3 reads CASPTGLYNEQFF. The CDR3 DNA follows: TGTGCCAGCCCGACAGGGCTTTACAATGAGCAGTTCTTC.